This is a list of T cell receptor beta chains from one sample in a study of blood T cell repertoires in COVID-19. The data were produced by immunoSEQ multiplex PCR, yet TCRdb's version contains in-frame clones alone and is incomplete. This table holds some 300,000 clones, 89% found once. Sequenced sample: PBMCs or T cells enriched from blood (not recorded which). These receptors all stem from a woman aged 45-60 years who had been exposed to COVID-19. Both conserved end residues are part of each CDR3. A D gene is named only where the DNA matches it firmly. A clone size is listed for some rows: how often the clone was seen (once, few, many), or a class if it is expanded.

d_call,v_call,clone_size,j_call,cdr3_aa,cdr3_nt
TRBD2,TRBV5-6,NA,TRBJ2-1,CASSRGLVDNEQFF,TGTGCCAGCAGCCGCGGACTAGTCGACAATGAGCAGTTCTTC
TRBD1,TRBV5-1,NA,TRBJ2-7,CASSLGGQGLEQYF,TGCGCCAGCAGCTTGGGGGGACAGGGTCTCGAGCAGTACTTC
TRBD1,TRBV18,NA,TRBJ1-1,CASSPRQGTNTEAFF,TGTGCCAGCTCACCGAGACAGGGAACGAACACTGAAGCTTTCTTT
TRBD1,TRBV19,NA,TRBJ1-4,CASSDRGTTNEKLFF,TGTGCCAGTAGCGACAGGGGGACAACTAATGAAAAACTGTTTTTT
TRBD1,TRBV25-1,NA,TRBJ2-7,CASSVPGTGGGEQYF,TGTGCCAGCAGTGTGCCCGGGACAGGGGGCGGCGAGCAGTACTTC
TRBD1,TRBV30,NA,TRBJ1-6,CAWSYRGGTDNSPLHF,TGTGCCTGGAGTTACAGGGGGGGGACGGATAATTCACCCCTCCACTTT
NA,TRBV27,once,TRBJ2-1,CASSPGLQSYNEQFF,TGTGCCAGCAGTCCCGGACTACAGTCCTACAATGAGCAGTTCTTC
NA,TRBV30,NA,TRBJ1-4,CAWSVQEKLFF,TGTGCCTGGAGTGTACAGGAAAAACTGTTTTTT
NA,TRBV3-1/TRBV3-2,NA,TRBJ1-5,CASSRGGNQPQHF,TGTGCCAGCAGCCGCGGGGGGAATCAGCCCCAGCATTTT
NA,TRBV28,once,TRBJ2-3,CASSDGPSSTDTQYF,TGTGCCAGCAGTGACGGACCTAGCAGCACAGATACGCAGTATTTT
NA,TRBV5-1,NA,TRBJ1-2,CASSIVAEVYGYTF,TGCGCCAGCAGCATTGTGGCAGAGGTATATGGCTACACCTTC
NA,TRBV18,once,TRBJ1-1,CASSPLTRAEAFF,TGTGCCAGCTCACCACTCACCCGGGCTGAAGCTTTCTTT
TRBD1,TRBV11-2,NA,TRBJ2-7,CASTGGYEQYF,TGTGCCAGTACAGGGGGCTACGAGCAGTACTTC
TRBD1,TRBV30,NA,TRBJ1-2,CAWRDRDRYGYTF,TGTGCCTGGAGGGACAGGGATAGGTATGGCTACACCTTC
TRBD1,TRBV5-1,NA,TRBJ1-4,CASSGQGRTNEKLFF,TGCGCCAGCAGCGGACAGGGGAGAACTAATGAAAAACTGTTTTTT
NA,TRBV2,NA,TRBJ2-2,CASSDGGTGELFF,TGTGCCAGCAGTGACGGGGGCACCGGGGAGCTGTTTTTT
TRBD2,TRBV15,NA,TRBJ2-1,CATSSRLAGGRHEQFF,TGTGCCACCAGCAGTAGACTAGCGGGGGGGCGGCACGAGCAGTTCTTC
TRBD1,TRBV24-1,NA,TRBJ2-5,CATSDSRDRTGGGTQYF,TGTGCCACCAGTGATTCCCGGGACAGGACGGGTGGAGGGACCCAGTACTTC
NA,TRBV5-1,NA,TRBJ1-4,CASSLQQGVGEKLFF,TGCGCCAGCAGCCTGCAACAGGGCGTAGGAGAAAAACTGTTTTTT
TRBD1,TRBV30,NA,TRBJ1-3,CAWSTGGIFGNTIYF,TGTGCCTGGAGTACAGGGGGCATTTTTGGAAACACCATATATTTT
NA,TRBV3-1/TRBV3-2,NA,TRBJ2-4,CASSQDVTGLSKNIQYF,TGTGCCAGCAGCCAAGATGTCACAGGGCTGTCCAAAAACATTCAGTACTTC
TRBD2,TRBV6-4,NA,TRBJ2-1,CASSPALAGGGEQFF,TGTGCCAGCAGCCCCGCACTAGCGGGGGGCGGGGAGCAGTTCTTC
TRBD1,TRBV19,NA,TRBJ1-4,CASSIPGQSNEKLFF,TGTGCCAGTAGTATCCCGGGACAGAGTAATGAAAAACTGTTTTTT
TRBD1,TRBV19,NA,TRBJ1-5,CASSTIRQGARGNQPQHF,TGTGCCAGTAGTACGATTCGACAGGGGGCTAGGGGCAATCAGCCCCAGCATTTT
NA,TRBV25-1,NA,TRBJ1-3,CASRSGGTGNTIYF,TGTGCCAGCAGAAGTGGCGGAACTGGAAACACCATATATTTT
TRBD1,TRBV27,NA,TRBJ1-2,CASSLSSTGATYGYTF,TGTGCCAGCAGTTTATCTTCCACAGGGGCGACGTATGGCTACACCTTC
TRBD1,TRBV7-9,NA,TRBJ1-1,CASSSTGGSKAFF,TGTGCCAGCAGCTCTACAGGGGGTTCTAAAGCTTTCTTT
TRBD1,TRBV4-1,NA,TRBJ1-1,CASSPKDRGRKTEAFF,TGCGCCAGCAGCCCAAAGGACAGGGGGCGGAAGACTGAAGCTTTCTTT
TRBD1,TRBV29-1,NA,TRBJ1-2,CSVEPITGQSYGYTF,TGCAGCGTTGAGCCGATTACGGGACAGAGCTATGGCTACACCTTC
TRBD1,TRBV7-9,NA,TRBJ2-7,CASSPDRAEQYF,TGTGCCAGCAGCCCCGACAGGGCCGAGCAGTACTTC
TRBD2,TRBV9,NA,TRBJ2-4,CASSPQPGGNTKNIQYF,TGTGCCAGCAGCCCCCAACCGGGGGGGAATACCAAAAACATTCAGTACTTC
TRBD1,TRBV10-3,NA,TRBJ1-2,CAIKDRGLTYGYTF,TGTGCCATCAAGGACAGGGGGCTGACCTATGGCTACACCTTC
NA,TRBV30,NA,TRBJ2-5,CAWSWGGWETQYF,TGTGCCTGGAGTTGGGGGGGCTGGGAGACCCAGTACTTC
TRBD1,TRBV7-2,once,TRBJ1-6,CASRGTGGVNSPLHF,TGTGCCAGCAGAGGGACAGGGGGCGTGAATTCACCCCTCCACTTT
TRBD2,TRBV6-5,NA,TRBJ2-2,CASTRGGGELFF,TGTGCCAGCACCCGGGGGGGCGGGGAGCTGTTTTTT
NA,TRBV6-6,NA,TRBJ1-6,CASSPVSNSPLHF,TGTGCCAGCAGTCCCGTATCGAATTCACCCCTCCACTTT
TRBD2,TRBV2,NA,TRBJ2-5,CASRDEGSGVETQYF,TGTGCCAGCAGGGATGAGGGTAGCGGGGTAGAGACCCAGTACTTC
NA,TRBV19,NA,TRBJ2-6,CASSSVSSGANVLTF,TGTGCCAGTAGTTCGGTTTCCTCTGGGGCCAACGTCCTGACTTTC
TRBD1,TRBV7-8,NA,TRBJ1-6,CASSLGGTGNSPLHF,TGTGCCAGCAGCTTAGGGGGGACAGGGAATTCACCCCTCCACTTT
TRBD2,TRBV4-2,NA,TRBJ2-1,CASSQVGAGGPVYNEQFF,TGTGCCAGCAGCCAAGTCGGGGCGGGGGGGCCGGTCTACAATGAGCAGTTCTTC
TRBD1,TRBV7-2,once,TRBJ1-4,CASSFGTENEKLFF,TGTGCCAGCAGCTTCGGGACAGAGAATGAAAAGCTGTTTTTT
TRBD2,TRBV7-2,NA,TRBJ2-3,CASSLGRWGGTTDTQYF,TGTGCCAGCAGCTTAGGTCGGTGGGGGGGGACCACAGATACGCAGTATTTT
TRBD1,TRBV30,once,TRBJ1-5,CAWSPGQGNQPQHF,TGTGCCTGGAGTCCGGGACAGGGGAATCAGCCCCAGCATTTT
NA,TRBV15,NA,TRBJ2-2,CATSRDSGTGELFF,TGTGCCACCAGCAGAGATTCAGGCACCGGGGAGCTGTTTTTT
NA,TRBV5-1,NA,TRBJ1-1,CASSLDGISAEAFF,TGCGCCAGCAGCTTGGACGGGATTAGTGCAGAAGCTTTCTTT
TRBD1,TRBV3-1/TRBV3-2,NA,TRBJ2-7,CASSHGTGHNEQYF,TGTGCCAGCAGCCACGGGACAGGGCACAACGAGCAGTACTTC
NA,TRBV5-1,NA,TRBJ1-3,CASSLEVGASAGNTIYF,TGCGCCAGCAGCTTGGAGGTTGGGGCTTCGGCTGGAAACACCATATATTTT
NA,TRBV7-2,NA,TRBJ2-7,CASSLNSNTGSEQYF,TGTGCCAGCAGCTTAAACTCTAACACAGGGTCCGAGCAGTACTTC
NA,TRBV25-1,NA,TRBJ2-7,CASSSGGGYEQYF,TGTGCCAGCAGTTCGGGGGGCGGATACGAGCAGTACTTC
TRBD1,TRBV3-1/TRBV3-2,NA,TRBJ1-6,CASSNRDRGHNSPLHF,TGTGCCAGCAGCAACCGGGACAGGGGGCACAATTCACCCCTCCACTTT
NA,TRBV3-1/TRBV3-2,once,TRBJ1-6,CASSLGASVVYSPLHF,TGTGCCAGCAGCCTGGGGGCGAGTGTCGTTTATTCACCCCTCCACTTT
TRBD1,TRBV4-2,NA,TRBJ1-3,CASSLYAGDRASGNTIYF,TGTGCCAGCAGCCTCTACGCCGGGGACAGAGCTTCTGGAAACACCATATATTTT
NA,TRBV19,NA,TRBJ1-4,CASSIGGRPNEKLFF,TGTGCCAGTAGTATAGGAGGTCGGCCAAATGAAAAACTGTTTTTT
NA,TRBV5-1,NA,TRBJ2-7,CASSLQFSVGVISYEQYF,TGCGCCAGCAGCTTGCAGTTCAGTGTAGGGGTCATATCCTACGAGCAGTACTTC
TRBD1,TRBV28,NA,TRBJ1-5,CASSETGGGGVGNQPQHF,TGTGCCAGCAGTGAGACAGGGGGCGGGGGAGTGGGCAATCAGCCCCAGCATTTT